This T cell receptor (beta chain) was recovered during a study of cytomegalovirus exposure and HLA in healthy donors. Study-wide findings and caveats: Both high specificity and high sensitivity reportedly marked the classifier's diagnosis of cytomegalovirus status.

Worth noting for this clone: Antigen unknown.

V lost 11 bases to trimming and J lost 3 bases; unmatched junction nucleotides: 12. The germline V gene has CDR1 SNHLY and CDR2 FYNNEI. The length of the CDR3 is 15 residues. The PCR used 60 Vbeta and 13 Jbeta primers. Produced via immunoSEQ multiplex PCR; TCRdb's table is partial and in-frame only. Among over 90,000 clones listed, 50% to 80% were seen once. The source is a man aged 60 to 69 in good health and CMV-seronegative. The specimen was PBMCs. The chain carries TRBV2 and TRBJ2-7; 11 bases fit TRBD2. The CDR3 here is CAVEGRLAGFYEQYF. The CDR3 bases are TGTGCCGTCGAGGGCAGACTAGCGGGATTCTACGAGCAGTACTTC.